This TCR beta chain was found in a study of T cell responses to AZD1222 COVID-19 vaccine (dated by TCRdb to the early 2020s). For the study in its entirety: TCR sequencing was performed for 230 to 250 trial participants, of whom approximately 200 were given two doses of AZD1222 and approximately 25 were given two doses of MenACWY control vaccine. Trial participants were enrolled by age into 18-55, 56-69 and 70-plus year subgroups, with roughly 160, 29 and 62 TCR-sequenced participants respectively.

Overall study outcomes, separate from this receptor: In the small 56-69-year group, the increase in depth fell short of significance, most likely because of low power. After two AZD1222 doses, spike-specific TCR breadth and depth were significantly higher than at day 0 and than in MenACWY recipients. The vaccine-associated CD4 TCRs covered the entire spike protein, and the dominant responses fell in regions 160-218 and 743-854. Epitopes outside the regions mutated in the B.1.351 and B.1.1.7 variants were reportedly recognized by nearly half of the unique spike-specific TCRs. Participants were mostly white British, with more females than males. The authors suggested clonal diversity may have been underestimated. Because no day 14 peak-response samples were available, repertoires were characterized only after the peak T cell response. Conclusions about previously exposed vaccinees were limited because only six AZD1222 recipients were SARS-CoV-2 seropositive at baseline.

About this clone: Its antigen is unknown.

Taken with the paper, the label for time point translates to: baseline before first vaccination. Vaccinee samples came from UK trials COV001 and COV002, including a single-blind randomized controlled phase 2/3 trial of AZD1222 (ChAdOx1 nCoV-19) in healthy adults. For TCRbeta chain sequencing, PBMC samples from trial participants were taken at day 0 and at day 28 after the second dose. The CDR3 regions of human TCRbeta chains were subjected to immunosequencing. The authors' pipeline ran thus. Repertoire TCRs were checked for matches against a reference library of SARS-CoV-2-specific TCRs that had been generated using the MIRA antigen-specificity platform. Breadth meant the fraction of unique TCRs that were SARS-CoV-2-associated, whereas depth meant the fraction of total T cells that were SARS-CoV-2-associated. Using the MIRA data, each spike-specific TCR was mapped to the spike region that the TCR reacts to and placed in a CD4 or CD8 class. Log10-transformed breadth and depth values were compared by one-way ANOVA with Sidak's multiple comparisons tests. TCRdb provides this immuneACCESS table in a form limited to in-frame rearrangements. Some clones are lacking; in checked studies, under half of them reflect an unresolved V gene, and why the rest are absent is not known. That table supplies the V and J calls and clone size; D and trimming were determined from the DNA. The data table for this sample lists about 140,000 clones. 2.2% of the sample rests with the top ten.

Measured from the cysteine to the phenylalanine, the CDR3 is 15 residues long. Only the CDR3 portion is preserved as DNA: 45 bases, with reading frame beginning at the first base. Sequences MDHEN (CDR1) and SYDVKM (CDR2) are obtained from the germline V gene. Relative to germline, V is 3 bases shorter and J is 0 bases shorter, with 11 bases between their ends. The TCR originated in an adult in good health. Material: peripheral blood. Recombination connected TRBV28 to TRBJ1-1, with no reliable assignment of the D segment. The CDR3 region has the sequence CASSFGAGLNTEAFF. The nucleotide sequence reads TGTGCCAGCAGTTTCGGAGCAGGACTGAACACTGAAGCTTTCTTT.